This is a list of T cell receptor beta chains from one sample in a study of human T cells and chemical hapten exposure. Each CDR3 protein is one row after TCRdb ran MiXCR on the RACE reads. The sample carries 250,000 or so distinct CDR3 sequences, roughly 7.4% recorded once. The sample in question was whole blood, obtained in connection with sensitization to the hapten diphenylcyclopropenone (DPC). Receptors were obtained from a man between 18 and 35 years old with alopecia areata. Some clones in this sample may be carry-over from other donors' samples. The CDR3 runs from the conserved cysteine through the conserved F or W. D genes are given only for firm matches. The size field is filled for only some rows; it gives once, few, many or a size class.

clone size | J gene | D gene | V gene | CDR3 DNA | CDR3 protein
few | TRBJ1-1 | TRBD1 | TRBV7-8 | TGTGCCAGCAGCTTAGTCGGGACAGGGTTATCTGAAGCTTTCTTT | CASSLVGTGLSEAFF
NA | TRBJ1-1 | TRBD1 | TRBV7-9 | TGTGCCAGCAGCTTGACAGGGATTCGGAACACTGAAGCTTTCTTT | CASSLTGIRNTEAFF
NA | TRBJ2-3 | NA | TRBV29-1 | TGCAGCGTTGAATCCCCAGGTCGCACAGATACGCAGTATTTT | CSVESPGRTDTQYF
NA | TRBJ1-6 | NA | TRBV6-5 | TGTGCCAGCAGTTCCGACTTTATTTCACCCCTCCACTTT | CASSSDFISPLHF
once | TRBJ1-1 | NA | TRBV6-2/TRBV6-3 | TGTGCCAGCAGTTACTCGCCCACCGCAGCTTTCTTT | CASSYSPTAAFF
NA | TRBJ2-2 | NA | TRBV4-1 | TGCGCCAGCAGCCGGTTCTACCCGACTGGGGAGCTGTTTTTT | CASSRFYPTGELFF
NA | TRBJ2-1 | NA | TRBV6-4 | TGTGCCAGCAGTGATTCTGAGGGGTGCTCCTACAATGAGCAGTTCTTC | CASSDSEGCSYNEQFF
NA | TRBJ1-6 | NA | TRBV29-1 | TGCAGCGCCGCAAGTCAGGGAGATTCACCCCTCCACTTT | CSAASQGDSPLHF
few | TRBJ2-1 | NA | TRBV9 | TGTGCCAGCAGCGTAGCTTTAACGGGGCCTTACAATGAGCAGTTCTTC | CASSVALTGPYNEQFF
NA | TRBJ2-3 | NA | TRBV12-3/TRBV12-4 | TGTGCCAGCAATTATCTTAGCACAGATACGCAGTATTTT | CASNYLSTDTQYF
NA | TRBJ2-3 | NA | TRBV7-9 | TGTGCCAGCAGCCCCAGGACACTCCGCACAGATACGCAGTATTTT | CASSPRTLRTDTQYF
NA | TRBJ2-7 | NA | TRBV11-2 | TGTGCCAGCAGCAGTCGACAGACATCCTACGAGCAGTACTTC | CASSSRQTSYEQYF
few | TRBJ1-1 | NA | TRBV28 | TGTGCCAGCAGTTCTCAGGGAGATCAAGCTTTCTTT | CASSSQGDQAFF